This entry features one TCR beta chain sequence. This sample is drawn from a study of T cell responses to AZD1222 COVID-19 vaccine. Using immunoSEQ multiplex PCR, the repertoire was profiled, and TCRdb retains in-frame clones only, with some absent. The sample records over 85,000 clones, approximately 85% being singletons. Germline CDR1 is MDHEN and CDR2 is SYDVKM. The ends were cut back, 6 bases at V and 9 bases at J, with 12 bases in the middle. The CDR3 runs to 12 residues. This sequence was found in an adult in good health. Here the sequenced sample was peripheral blood, taken on day 0 of AZD1222 vaccination. This chain joins TRBV28 and TRBJ1-5; D may be TRBD1 (6 bases). DNA of the CDR3: TGTGCCAGCAGGATTACAGGGAGGCCCCAGCATTTT. This encodes CASRITGRPQHF.